This TCR beta chain was captured in a study of blood T cell repertoires in COVID-19. Across the whole study: COVID-19 samples collected from the United States, Italy and Spain covered acute and convalescent phases. T cells, B-cell-depleted T cells, or PBMCs supplied cDNA or gDNA.

Germline CDR1 and CDR2: SEHNR and FQNEAQ (reference sequence). The CDR3 contains 12 residues. V trimming: 4 bases; J trimming: 9 bases; junction bases outside the gene matches: 3. In the authors' workflow: Reference gene primer amplification in the assay estimated nucleated cell counts. The assay was immunoSEQ multiplex PCR, and TCRdb's table has in-frame clones only and misses some. D and trimming were read from the DNA, whereas the V and J calls and clone size are those reported in that table. The table shows some 200,000 clones, with 70% to 90% occurring only once. The sample comprised peripheral blood. This chain connects TRBV7-9 to TRBJ2-1; 7 nucleotides align to TRBD2. The clonotype was recovered from a man between 45 and 60 years old who had recovered from COVID-19. CDR3 amino acids: CASSSQRGEQFF. As DNA, the CDR3 is TGTGCCAGCAGCTCCCAGCGGGGTGAGCAGTTCTTC.